The next 2 T cell receptor beta chains were all read from a single sample in a study of tumor-infiltrating lymphocytes in primary liver carcinoma. With a constant-region primer, TCR beta cDNA was made from about 0.55 ug of total RNA. Three nested multiplex PCR rounds of slightly modified ARM-PCR generated TCR beta libraries. The first two PCR rounds used TRBV1-TRBV30 forward primers with a C-beta reverse primer, 10 cycles each. TCRdb re-called the multiplex PCR reads through MiXCR, storing one row per CDR3 protein. The sample shows 310,000 or so distinct CDR3 sequences, 50% to 75% of them seen only once. Alongside blood RNA obtained from unsorted whole blood, germline DNA was also extracted. Input material: peripheral blood. These TCRs come from a woman aged 25 to 45 with primary liver carcinoma and hepatitis B virus infection.

Regarding this clonotype: At one end the junction does not follow the germline gene, possibly because of a read error. The chain recombines TRBV12-3 or TRBV12-4 with TRBJ1-3; D call uncertain. The CDR3 spans 13 residues. The CDR3 sequence: CAGSRGHGNTIYF. The CDR3, as DNA: TGTGCCGGCAGTAGAGGGCATGGAAACACCATATATTTT.

Note on this clonotype: The junction differs from germline at one of its ends, possibly a read error. The rearrangement links TRBV20-1 to TRBJ1-3, with TRBD1 as a possible D gene (5 bases). The length of the CDR3 is 13 residues. Germline V gives CDR1 DFQATT, CDR2 SNEGSKA (reference sequence). CDR3 protein: CNARQGSGNTIYF. As DNA, the CDR3 is TGCAATGCTAGGCAGGGCTCTGGAAACACCATATATTTT.